This T cell receptor beta chain was obtained from a study of Graves' ophthalmopathy and Graves' hyperthyroidism. Study as a whole: Peripheral blood sampling occurred at initial diagnosis, before any treatment.

PBMCs had their origin in fresh peripheral blood (about 10 ml). The CDR3 runs to 15 residues. Germline lookup yields CDR1 SGHDT and CDR2 YYEEEE. Trimming cost V 3 bases and J 4 bases, with 16 bases left between them. The authors amplified TCR beta CDR3 regions from RNA transcripts. First-round RT-PCR relied on HTBI primers, and a second-round multiplex PCR came next. TCRdb re-called the multiplex PCR reads through MiXCR, storing one row per CDR3 protein. The data contain roughly 380,000 distinct CDR3 sequences, 15% of them singletons. This clonotype was counted between two and nine times. Its target is unknown. Broader study findings: The blood repertoire also included most expanded thyroid clonotypes above 0.001 frequency.

The rearrangement joins TRBV5-6 to TRBJ2-5, with D perhaps matching TRBD1 or TRBD2 (5 bases each). This receptor was obtained from a woman aged 18 to 35 with stable Graves' hyperthyroidism. Sequencing used peripheral blood. CDR3 in amino acids: CASSSAGTVVETQYF. The DNA for the CDR3 is TGTGCCAGCAGCTCAGCCGGGACCGTGGTAGAGACCCAGTACTTC.